These 14 T cell receptor beta chains originate from one sample sequenced in a study of T cells in Graves' hyperthyroidism and ophthalmopathy. Researchers amplified the TCR beta CDR3 regions from RNA transcripts. The HTBI primer set drove a first-round RT-PCR of the TCR CDR3. TCRdb itself ran the multiplex PCR reads through MiXCR, one entry per CDR3 protein. Found here are hundreds of thousands of distinct CDR3 sequences, 18% of them singletons; the top ten hold about a sixth. The sequencing input was blood. Receptors originate from a woman between 50 and 59 years old with Graves' hyperthyroidism that later progressed to Graves' ophthalmopathy.

V and J are TRBV14 and TRBJ1-6; D not resolved. This CDR3 is built from 18 residues. Germline assignment: CDR1 SGHDN and CDR2 FVKESK. V shed 5 bases and J shed 1 base, with 18 bases lying between them. CDR3 nucleotides: TGTGCCAGCAGCGACAAGCCAGGCCATTATTCCTATAATTCACCCCTCCACTTT. Its protein product is CASSDKPGHYSYNSPLHF. The entire variable domain, with the rest obtained from reference TRBV14 and TRBJ1-6, is as follows: EAGVTQFPSHSVIEKGQTVTLRCDPISGHDNLYWYRRVMGKEIKFLLHFVKESKQDESGMPNNRFLAERTGGTYSTLKVQPAELEDSGVYFCASSDKPGHYSYNSPLHFGNGTRLTVT.

This clonotype was found many times. The rearrangement uses TRBV15 and TRBJ1-5; 7 bases agree with TRBD1. Germline values: CDR1 LNHNV, CDR2 YYDKDF (reference sequence). CDR3 size: 16 residues. V was clipped by 4 bases and J by 5 bases; unmatched bases: 11. The chain's CDR3 is CATSKLTGAWDQPQHF. The CDR3 DNA reads as TGTGCCACCAGCAAGCTAACAGGGGCTTGGGATCAGCCCCAGCATTTT.

The chain combines TRBV9 with TRBJ1-2; D remains ambiguous. The CDR3 consists of 13 residues. CDR1 SGDLS and CDR2 YYNGEE come from the germline V gene. Trimming shortened V by 0 bases and J by 6 bases, and 9 bases separated the two germline ends. The CDR3 DNA reads TGTGCCAGCAGCGTAGCTGTCGGGGATGGCTACACCTTC. As protein: CASSVAVGDGYTF.

This chain uses TRBV7-9 with TRBJ2-7; TRBD2 agrees at 10 bases. Germline V gene lookup returns CDR1 SEHNR and CDR2 FQNEAQ (reference sequence). The CDR3 spans 16 residues. Unmatched junction bases numbered 8, after V lost 5 bases and J lost 1 base. CDR3 in amino acids: CASSPRASGGSYEQYF. Written as DNA, the CDR3 is TGTGCCAGCAGCCCACGGGCTAGCGGGGGTTCCTACGAGCAGTACTTC.

In this sample, this clonotype turned up many times. The chain joins TRBV9 to TRBJ2-3; a possible D gene is TRBD1 (6 bases). Trimming shortened V by 4 bases and J by 0 bases, and 18 bases separated the two germline ends. Germline CDR1 is SGDLS and CDR2 is YYNGEE. CDR3 length: 17 amino acids. DNA for the CDR3: TGTGCCAGCAGCCTAACCGCCGGGACACCCAGCACAGATACGCAGTATTTT. It translates to CASSLTAGTPSTDTQYF.

In this sample, this clonotype turned up a few times. The chain employs TRBV3-1 and TRBJ2-1; perhaps TRBD2 as D (5 bases). This CDR3 has 16 residues. V lost 2 bases and J 4 bases, leaving 15 bases between the germline ends. The germline gives CDR1 LGHDT, CDR2 YNNKEL (reference sequence). The chain's CDR3 is CASSQPLGGWYNEQFF. CDR3 sequence (DNA): TGTGCCAGCAGCCAACCGCTAGGAGGTTGGTACAATGAGCAGTTCTTC.

This clonotype was found a few times. The chain links TRBV20-1 to TRBJ1-1; no clear D. The germline V and J ends were trimmed by 1 base and 3 bases, with 9 bases remaining between them. In germline, CDR1 is DFQATT, CDR2 SNEGSKA (reference sequence). The length of the CDR3 is 13 residues. The CDR3 DNA sequence: TGCAGTGCTAGAGGGACGGACTACACTGAAGCTTTCTTT. Its protein product is CSARGTDYTEAFF.

This clonotype was seen at least ten times. The chain has TRBV2 and TRBJ1-1, with a weak D call TRBD1 (6 bases). Germline loops: CDR1 SNHLY, CDR2 FYNNEI. The CDR3 runs to 17 residues. V shed 3 bases and J shed 0 bases, with 17 bases lying between them. CDR3 coding DNA: TGTGCCAGCAGTGACCTCAAAGGGGGACGGATGAACACTGAAGCTTTCTTT. Translated: CASSDLKGGRMNTEAFF.

The chain carries TRBV30 and TRBJ2-2, with TRBD2 matching 15 bases. Unmatched junction bases numbered 4, after V lost 5 bases and J lost 0 bases. The CDR3 is made up of 17 amino acids. The V gene's germline CDR1 is GTSNPN and CDR2 SVGIG (reference sequence). CDR3 amino acids: CAWSRTSGGANTGELFF. CDR3 coding DNA: TGTGCCTGGTCTCGGACTAGCGGGGGGGCGAACACCGGGGAGCTGTTTTTT.

V and J are TRBV7-9 and TRBJ1-1, with D unresolved. The CDR3 totals 15 residues. The V gene lost 3 bases and the J gene lost 1 base, with 12 bases spanning the gap. Per the germline V gene, CDR1 is SEHNR and CDR2 is FQNEAQ (reference sequence). The CDR3 coding sequence is TGTGCCAGCAGCTTCTCATTGGGCGCGAACACTGAAGCTTTCTTT. It translates to CASSFSLGANTEAFF.

The chain uses TRBV7-9 and TRBJ2-2; D may be TRBD2 (5 bases). The germline V and J ends were trimmed by 4 bases and 8 bases, with 5 bases remaining between them. CDR1 and CDR2 (germline): SEHNR, FQNEAQ (reference sequence). The CDR3 covers 11 residues. The CDR3 is CASSSGGELFF. The CDR3 region has the DNA TGTGCCAGCAGCTCGGGAGGGGAGCTGTTTTTT.

This clonotype has at least ten counts. V is TRBV6-1 and J is TRBJ1-2; 9 bases match TRBD1. The length of the CDR3 is 17 residues. The germline V gene has CDR1 MNHNS and CDR2 SASEGT. V gave up 4 bases and J gave up 2 bases; unmatched junction bases: 11. CDR3 amino acids: CASSATGQGPFNYGYTF. CDR3 bases: TGTGCCAGCAGTGCCACGGGACAGGGACCTTTCAACTATGGCTACACCTTC.

This clonotype occurred many times. The genes are TRBV3-1 and TRBJ2-1, with 8 positions matching TRBD2. Germline CDR1 is LGHDT and CDR2 is YNNKEL (reference sequence). The CDR3 covers 15 residues. Germline trimming cut 1 base from V and 2 bases from J; bases unmatched to any gene: 1. The CDR3 coding sequence is TGTGCCAGCAGCCAAGTCGGGGGGGCCTACAATGAGCAGTTCTTC. Translated: CASSQVGGAYNEQFF.

This clonotype was counted at least ten times. The V call is TRBV10-3, the J call TRBJ1-2; 7 bases fit TRBD1. The V gene's germline CDR1 is ENHRY and CDR2 SYGVKD. The CDR3 extends over 13 amino acids. The junction had 7 bases not matched to a gene; V was cut back by 9 bases and J by 3 bases. This chain's CDR3 is CAIKPGTDYGYTF. The DNA for the CDR3 is TGTGCCATTAAGCCCGGGACAGACTATGGCTACACCTTC.